This T cell receptor beta chain was observed in a study of a mutant IDH1 vaccine in newly diagnosed glioma. With respect to this clone: Its target is not known.

Time point meaning: week 5, during vaccination. With topical imiquimod, each dose of the vaccine consisted of 300 ug of mutant IDH1 20-mer peptide. Germline V gene data show CDR1 as MDHEN and CDR2 as SYDVKM. CDR3 length: 11 residues. V lost 8 bases and J lost 8, with 12 bases in between. Assay: immunoSEQ multiplex PCR; the TCRdb copy retains only in-frame clones and omits some. The sample has about 29,000 clones; around 87% are singletons. The gene calls are TRBV28 and TRBJ1-2; no clear D. The sequence came from a woman between 40 and 55 years old with glioma. Some clones in this sample may be carry-over from other donors' samples. The specimen was peripheral blood mononuclear cells (PBMCs), collected from a glioma patient whose treatment included an IDH1 peptide vaccine. The DNA for the CDR3 is TGTGCCAGCGGGAGAAGTGGGGGCTACACCTTC. Protein: CASGRSGGYTF.